This record looks at one TCR beta chain sequence and its context. It has no known antigen specificity. No quality values exist for individual bases; no much larger clone is one base distant. Receptors were amplified or captured by the immunoSEQ multiplex PCR assay. A mixture of 60 forward primers for TCR Vbeta segments and 13 reverse primers for TCR Jbeta segments was used in the multiplex PCR. The CDR3 region of rearranged TCR beta genes was amplified from genomic DNA with a multiplex PCR assay. Amplified TCR beta libraries were sequenced as 87-base-pair reads on the Illumina HiSeq System. The published analysis was carried out like this. In a later analysis, some 80 million unique TCR beta chains were counted across the 666 repertoires, and about 10 million of these chains were shared by at least two donors. Raw reads were error-corrected and collapsed into unique sequences by a nearest-neighbor algorithm in which closely related sequences were merged to remove PCR and sequencing errors. To assign V, D and J gene segments, CDR3 sequences were aligned to IMGT reference sequences. For a sequence to be retained, a match of at least six nucleotides to both a V gene segment and a J gene segment was required. Rearrangements were classified as productive when the CDR3 lacked stop codons and remained in frame with V and J, and all other rearrangements were classified as non-productive. CDR3 was defined according to IMGT convention as the region running from the second conserved V-encoded cysteine to the conserved J-encoded phenylalanine. In an earlier analysis of 550 to 650 of the donors, sequences lacking an unambiguous match to a single V gene segment were excluded. An earlier analysis of 587 of the donors classified V segments as functional when productive rearrangements were above 56.7% and as segregating when the standard deviation between donors was above 5%. To diagnose cytomegalovirus status from the catalog of TCR beta chain sequences, a statistical classification framework was built. V and J gene assignment, in a later analysis, came from comparing TCR nucleotide sequences with IMGT/GENE-DB human TR gene sequences. In a later analysis, CDR3 sequences and most-parsimonious VDJ recombination scenarios were assigned using the TCRdist pipeline. In a later analysis, every TCR beta chain was defined by the combination of its CDR3 amino acid sequence and its V-gene family, and reads without a unique V-gene family were dropped. To address suspected cross-contamination and a sequencing artifact, a later analysis removed some 620 highly shared, low-generation-probability nucleotide sequences. For each public chain, a later analysis derived a clonal expansion index from normalized ranks of inferred template counts within each repertoire. In a later analysis, generation probabilities were computed using a VDJ recombination model fitted to out-of-frame rearrangements, and the results were checked against IGoR. Hypergeometric tests were used in a later analysis to score TCR-TCR, TCR-HLA and TCR-CMV co-occurrence, with a repertoire-size bias correction applied to the TCR pairs. To estimate false discovery rates, a later analysis permuted the HLA or CMV assignments 20 times. A later analysis grouped co-occurring TCRs with DBSCAN, adding TCRdist sequence similarity when clustering within HLA-allele-positive subsets. Repertoires with fewer than 30,000 or more than 120,000 public chains were left out of co-occurrence clustering, as were about five repertoires with anomalous nucleotide sharing. TCRdb retrieved this table from immuneACCESS and kept in-frame rearrangements only. Not all clones are present; in checked studies, unresolved V genes account for under half, and no reason is known for the remainder. V and J calls and clone size are those listed in that table; D and trimming were worked out from the DNA. This sample lists approximately 280,000 clones; roughly 90% were detected once. Clones ranked in the top ten supply roughly 2% of the sample.

The cohort consisted of 666 healthy bone marrow donors. At the time of sampling, every cohort member was nominally healthy, though immune exposures that went unrecorded were likely present. The donor was CMV seronegative and was included in the group of 352 seronegative cohort members. Every donor gave a peripheral blood sample, and the peripheral blood mononuclear cells from that sample were used for TCR beta sequencing. Genomic DNA was extracted from the blood cell samples with the Qiagen DNeasy Blood Extraction Kit. This record comes from a study of cytomegalovirus exposure and HLA in healthy donors (dated by TCRdb to 2016 to 2017). A note on the overall study: An earlier analysis of several hundred of the donors reported about 280 Gb of sequence data and 117 million unique TCR beta sequences obtained from about 200 million T cells. An earlier analysis of approximately 500 of the donors applied high-throughput TCR beta sequencing to assess whether each TCR beta V gene segment acted as functional or pseudogenic. The aim of the study was to test whether cataloging public T cell receptors could identify signatures of past pathogen exposure. The study used immunosequencing to profile the T cell repertoires of 666 subjects and linked those repertoires to cytomegalovirus serostatus. Along with the approximately 620-subject first cohort, a separate validation cohort of about 110 different subjects was used. Because of strong linkage in the cohort, 4 to 6 DR-DQ haplotypes were treated as single units for association and clustering. An early release that covered several hundred HLA-typed donors contained 250 to 350 gigabases of sequencing data and tens of millions of unique TCR sequences. Of the approximately 370 genotyped donors, approximately 80% were placed in the genetic ancestry cluster associated with self-reported Caucasian donors. In a later genetic analysis, genome-wide SNP genotypes for about 55% of the roughly 670 donors were used, and that subset was treated as a discovery cohort. Donor age, sex, ethnicity and CMV serostatus were collected together with the repertoire data. Every repertoire in the discovery cohort had been generated on one and the same sequencing platform. Rather than using new phenotypic data, the later analysis identified candidate immune exposures from TCR beta sequences and from how often those sequences occurred across donors. To predict cytomegalovirus infection status, the study brought together high-throughput TCR immunosequencing, statistical association of individual TCRs with disease status, and machine learning. Typing coverage varied by locus: roughly 629-640 donors for A, B, C, DRB1 and DQB1; under 550 for DQA1; about 570 for DPA1; fewer than 480 for DPB1. Class I and class II HLA loci were covered by the typing at four-digit resolution. Among about 390 genotyped donors of the cohort, an average of 235,054 unique TCR beta nucleotide sequences were sequenced per donor, roughly a sixth of them non-productive. A later analysis re-analyzed previously published TCR beta repertoires from 650 to 800 donors and added high-resolution HLA genotyping to study TCR occurrence patterns.

Results the study describes overall, beyond this receptor: A later analysis found that HLA-associated TCR beta chains were more clonally expanded and had lower generation probabilities than equally common non-associated chains. The 87-base-pair reads could not distinguish some IMGT-functional V segments, including TRBV6-2 and TRBV6-3, so those segments were excluded. Because some donors lacked HLA typing at each locus, the association tests relied only on the typed subset. A later analysis reported that several top co-occurrence clusters appeared linked to parvovirus B19, influenza, CMV and Epstein-Barr virus. A further reported finding was that TCR beta sequences accurately predicted the HLA-A and HLA-B alleles for most subjects in the first cohort. A few of the identified cytomegalovirus-associated TCR beta chains were confirmed in vitro to be specific for cytomegalovirus antigens. The study listed over 150 TCR beta chains as associated with cytomegalovirus. Assigning TCR associations to individual alleles was difficult when HLA alleles, especially DR and DQ, strongly co-occurred. A group of highly shared sequence variants was considered likely to be a technical artifact of the sequencing pipeline. In a later analysis, TCR association rates were found to vary across HLA loci, with the most associated TCRs seen for DRB1 alleles and the fewest for HLA-C alleles. The classifier was reported to diagnose cytomegalovirus status with high specificity and sensitivity in both the original cohort and the validation cohort. The only immune exposure information available for the cohort was CMV serostatus. The cohort was sequenced for TCR beta chains only, and without alpha or paired-chain data the features that could be detected were limited. An earlier analysis of several hundred of the donors showed that most TCR beta V segments appeared in productive rearrangements either about 87% or about 30% of the time, which broadly matched IMGT annotations. Specific HLA alleles were associated with 15,000 to 20,000 TCR beta sequences at a false discovery rate of 0.05 in a later analysis. A later analysis found that most CMV-associated TCR beta chains appeared HLA-restricted, with HLA associations seemingly driven largely by CMV exposure. Sequencing depth was assumed to be roughly uniform across donors in the presence/absence analyses, though that assumption may not hold. The earlier analysis of 587 of the donors excluded some 16 rarely observed V segments, including chromosome 9 orphons, because counts were too low. According to the authors, the approach could potentially be generalized to other disease states and immunological phenotypes. In a later genetic analysis, a missense DCLRE1C variant was associated with V-gene and J-gene trimming of TCR beta chains, and the association was replicated in an independent cohort. Correlated functional status among segregating V segments might be attributable to linkage disequilibrium, but an unknown experimental factor could not be ruled out. Compared with the 666-donor mean, donors in an Asian-associated ancestry cluster had fewer N-insertions in productive TCRs, according to a later genetic analysis. While some public TCRs were present in many individuals, most TCR sequences turned up only very rarely across donors.

Cut back by 3 bases and 9 bases, the V and J ends lie 10 bases apart. The CDR3 runs 12 residues from the cysteine to the phenylalanine. Only CDR3 DNA is held: 36 bases, read in frame from base 1. CDR1 SEHNR and CDR2 FQNEAQ are derived from the germline V gene (reference sequence). The rearranged segments are TRBV7-9 and TRBJ2-3; the D gene cannot be resolved reliably. Material for sequencing was PBMCs. This receptor was taken from a young woman in good health and CMV-seronegative. The DNA sequence follows: TGTGCCAGCAGCTTGTTTATCGGGACGCAGTATTTT. Its amino acids are CASSLFIGTQYF.